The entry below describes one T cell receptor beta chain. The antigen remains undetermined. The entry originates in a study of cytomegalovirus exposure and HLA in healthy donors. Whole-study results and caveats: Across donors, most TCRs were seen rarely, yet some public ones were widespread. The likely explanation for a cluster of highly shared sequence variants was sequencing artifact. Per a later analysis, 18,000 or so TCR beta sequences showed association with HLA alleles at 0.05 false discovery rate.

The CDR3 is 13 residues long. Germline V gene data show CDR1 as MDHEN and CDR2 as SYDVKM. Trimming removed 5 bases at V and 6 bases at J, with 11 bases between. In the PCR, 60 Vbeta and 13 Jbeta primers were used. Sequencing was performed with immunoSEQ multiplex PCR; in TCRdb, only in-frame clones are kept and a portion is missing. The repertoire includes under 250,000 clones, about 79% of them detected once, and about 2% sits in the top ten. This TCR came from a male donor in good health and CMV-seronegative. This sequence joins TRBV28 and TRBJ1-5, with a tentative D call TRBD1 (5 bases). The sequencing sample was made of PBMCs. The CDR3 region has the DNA TGTGCCAGCAGTCCCCAGGGCAGTCAGCCCCAGCATTTT. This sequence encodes CASSPQGSQPQHF.